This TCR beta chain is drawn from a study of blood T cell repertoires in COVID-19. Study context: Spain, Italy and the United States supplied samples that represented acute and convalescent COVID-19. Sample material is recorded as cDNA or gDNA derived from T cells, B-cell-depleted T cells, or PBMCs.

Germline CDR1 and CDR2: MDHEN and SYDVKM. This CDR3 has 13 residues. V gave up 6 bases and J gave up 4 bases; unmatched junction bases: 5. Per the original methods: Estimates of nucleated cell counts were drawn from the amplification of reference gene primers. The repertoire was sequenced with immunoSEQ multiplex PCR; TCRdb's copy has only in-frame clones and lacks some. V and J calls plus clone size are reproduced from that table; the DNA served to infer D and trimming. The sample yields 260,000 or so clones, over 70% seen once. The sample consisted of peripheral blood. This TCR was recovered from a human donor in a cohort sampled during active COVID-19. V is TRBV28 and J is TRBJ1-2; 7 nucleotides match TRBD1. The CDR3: CASRAYRGYGYTF. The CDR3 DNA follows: TGTGCCAGCAGGGCTTACAGGGGCTATGGCTACACCTTC.